This T cell receptor (beta chain) originates from a study of OX40 agonist ivuxolimab in advanced cancers. If patients had autoimmune disease history or systemic immunosuppression, they were excluded. Germline CDR1 reads SGDLS; CDR2 reads YYNGEE. The CDR3 runs 13 residues. V was cut by 0 bases and J by 1 base, with 5 bases left in between. Sequencing was performed with immunoSEQ multiplex PCR; in TCRdb, only in-frame clones are kept and a portion is missing. The sample includes tens of thousands of clones, approximately 89% of them seen just once. The sequence derives from an adult with an advanced solid tumor such as melanoma, head and neck, liver or kidney cancer. Sample: CD4+ or CD8+ T cells sorted from blood, taken in a trial of the OX40 agonist ivuxolimab. V is TRBV9 and J is TRBJ2-7; D is undetermined. The CDR3 coding sequence is TGTGCCAGCAGCGTAGGGGGTTCCTACGAGCAGTACTTC. It codes for CASSVGGSYEQYF. The full variable domain, in which reference TRBV9 and TRBJ2-7 provide the parts outside the CDR3, is DSGVTQTPKHLITATGQRVTLRCSPRSGDLSVYWYQQSLDQGLQFLIQYYNGEERAKGNILERFSAQQFPDLHSELNLSSLELGDSALYFCASSVGGSYEQYFGPGTRLTVT.